This T cell receptor (beta chain) was sequenced during a study of T-cell reconstitution after alpha-beta-depleted transplantation in children. Study-wide results and limits: In some patients, recipient T cells and intrathymic progenitors surviving conditioning explained high day-60 diversity. From newly produced T cells came most of the T-cell counts and diversity one year after transplant. Alpha-beta T cells about two months after transplant reportedly derived from several hundred expanded graft clones.

CDR1 is LGHNA, CDR2 YNFKEQ, per germline. Trimming removed 1 base from V and 1 base from J, with 7 bases in between. The CDR3 length is 14 residues. For TCRbeta, the library was prepared with unique molecular identifiers. TCRdb re-called the PCR reads with MiXCR, one entry per CDR3 protein. The sample includes some 8,200 distinct CDR3 sequences, roughly an eighth of them seen just once. The sample holds many counts of this clonotype. What it binds is unknown. The TCR was taken from a patient aged 2-15 years who had a stem cell transplant for inherited bone marrow failure, so the T cells may come from the graft donor. V gene TRBV4-2 combines with J gene TRBJ2-5, with a possible D match to TRBD2 (5 bases). The material sequenced was PBMCs, mostly from graft donor cells, taken 60 days after TCRalphabeta/CD19-depleted stem cell transplant. In DNA form, the CDR3 reads TGTGCCAGCAGCCAAGTGGGAGTCCAAGAGACCCAGTACTTC. Its translation: CASSQVGVQETQYF.